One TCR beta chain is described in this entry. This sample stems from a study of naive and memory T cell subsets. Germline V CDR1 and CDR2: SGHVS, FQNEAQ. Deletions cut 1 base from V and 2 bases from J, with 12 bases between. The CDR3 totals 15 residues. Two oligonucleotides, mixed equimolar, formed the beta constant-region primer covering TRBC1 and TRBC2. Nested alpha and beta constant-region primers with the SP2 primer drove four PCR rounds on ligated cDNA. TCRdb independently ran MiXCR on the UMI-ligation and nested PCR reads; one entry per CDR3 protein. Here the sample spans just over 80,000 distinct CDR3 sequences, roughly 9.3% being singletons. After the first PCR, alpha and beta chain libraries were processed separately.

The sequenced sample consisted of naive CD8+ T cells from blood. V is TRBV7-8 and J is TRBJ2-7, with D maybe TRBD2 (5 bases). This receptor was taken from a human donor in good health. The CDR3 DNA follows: TGTGCCAGCAGCTTAGGTACGGGATCGACCTACGAGCAGTACTTC. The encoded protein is CASSLGTGSTYEQYF.